This T cell receptor (beta chain) derives from a study of blood T cell repertoires in COVID-19 (dated by TCRdb to the early 2020s). For context, the study as a whole: Samples from collaborators originated in the United States, Italy and Spain and spanned both the acute and convalescent phases of COVID-19. The prospective study material was composed of cDNA or gDNA derived from T cells, B-cell-depleted T cells, or PBMCs. Deeply sampled blood TCRbeta repertoires from subjects exposed to, actively infected with, or recovered from COVID-19 were included in the dataset. The repertoires were made available in a free public database intended to serve as a resource for research on the immune response to SARS-CoV-2. The samples were drawn from the first 160 participants of the ongoing ImmuneRACE study and from 950 to 1,500 subjects provided by 6 global collaborators. Sample metadata almost always included a de-identified subject ID, COVID-19 status, age in years and sex. HLA class I and class II types, where available, came from metadata supplied by the sample provider rather than from assay-based typing. Findings and caveats that apply to the study as a whole: How much clinical and demographic metadata was included differed by source and by participant, and the metadata was provided uncurated.

Whole blood was collected in K2EDTA tubes by collaborating institutions according to the institutions' own protocols. For TCRbeta analysis, collaborators shipped samples in one of three forms: frozen whole blood, isolated PBMCs, or DNA extracted from either of those sample types. About this clone: No cognate antigen has been identified for it. No base-level quality is on record; no much larger clone is a single base apart.

TCRbeta CDR3 regions were amplified from genomic DNA by means of the immunoSEQ Assay, a bias-controlled multiplex PCR. Under the source paper's analysis protocol: Within the assay, amplification of reference gene primers was used to estimate how many nucleated cells each sample contained. To quantify the absolute abundance of each unique TCRbeta CDR3 rearrangement, sequence reads were collapsed and filtered. For each sample, productive Simpson clonality was calculated as the square root of Simpson's diversity index across productive rearrangements. This is the immuneACCESS table as TCRdb keeps it, with only in-frame sequences that have V and J called. A part of the clones is gone; compared with another copy, unresolved V genes explain less than half, and the rest is unexplained. D and trimming come from the DNA, and the V and J calls and clone size come from that table. A total of a few hundred thousand clones appear in this sample, roughly 77% of them only once. The biggest ten clones account for roughly 1.2% of the sample.

For CDR1 and CDR2, the germline V gene lists MNHEY and SVGAGI. The CDR3 measures 14 amino acids from cysteine to phenylalanine. Only the CDR3 DNA is retained, 42 bases long and in frame from the first base. Trimmed from V: 5 bases; trimmed from J: 6 bases; junction bases lacking a gene match: 6. The V and J genes are TRBV6-5 and TRBJ2-3, and TRBD1 matches 9 of the central bases. The receptor was isolated from a human donor with acute or convalescent COVID-19. The donor label of this sample is uncertain. Sample: peripheral blood. The DNA is as follows: TGTGCCAGCAGTCAGACAGGGGGTCGGGATACGCAGTATTTT. Translation gives CASSQTGGRDTQYF.